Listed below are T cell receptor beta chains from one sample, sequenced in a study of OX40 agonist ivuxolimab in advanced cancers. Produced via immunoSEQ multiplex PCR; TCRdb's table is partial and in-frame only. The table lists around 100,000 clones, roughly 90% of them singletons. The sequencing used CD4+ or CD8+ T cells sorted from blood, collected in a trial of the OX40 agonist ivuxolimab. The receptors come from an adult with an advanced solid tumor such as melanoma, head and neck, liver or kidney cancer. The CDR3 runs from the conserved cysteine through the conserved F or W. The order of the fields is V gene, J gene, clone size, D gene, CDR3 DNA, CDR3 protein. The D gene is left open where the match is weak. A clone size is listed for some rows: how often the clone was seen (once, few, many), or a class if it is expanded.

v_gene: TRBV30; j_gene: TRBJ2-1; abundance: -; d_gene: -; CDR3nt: TGTGCCTGGAGTTTCTCCGGGACCGGATACTACAATGAGCAGTTCTTC; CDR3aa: CAWSFSGTGYYNEQFF
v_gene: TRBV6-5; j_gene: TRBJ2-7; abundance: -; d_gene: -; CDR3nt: TGTGCCAGCAGGCTGGGGGGAACCTCCTACGAGCAGTACTTC; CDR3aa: CASRLGGTSYEQYF
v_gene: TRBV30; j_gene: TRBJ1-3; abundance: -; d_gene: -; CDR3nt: TGTGCCTGGAGTAGGGCTGGGGGTGAAGGAAACACCATATATTTT; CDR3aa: CAWSRAGGEGNTIYF
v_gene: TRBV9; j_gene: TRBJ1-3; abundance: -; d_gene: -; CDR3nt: TGTGCCAGCAGCGTAGCCCCCCGATACGGAAACACCATATATTTT; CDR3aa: CASSVAPRYGNTIYF
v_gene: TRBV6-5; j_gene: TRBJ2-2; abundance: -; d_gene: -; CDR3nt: TGTGCCAGCAGTTTTGTCCTGGGCACCGGGGAGCTGTTTTTT; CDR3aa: CASSFVLGTGELFF
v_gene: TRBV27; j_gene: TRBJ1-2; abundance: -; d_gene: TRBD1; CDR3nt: TGTGCCAGCAGTCCTACAGGGGGAGCAAACTATGGCTACACCTTC; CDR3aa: CASSPTGGANYGYTF
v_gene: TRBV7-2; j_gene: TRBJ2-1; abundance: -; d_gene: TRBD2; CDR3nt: TGTGCCAGCAGCTTAGGACTAGCGGGAGCTCTTTTCAATGAGCAGTTCTTC; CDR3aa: CASSLGLAGALFNEQFF
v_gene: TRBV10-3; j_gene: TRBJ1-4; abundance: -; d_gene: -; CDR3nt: TGTGCCTCCGGGCCTTCAACTAATGAAAAACTGTTTTTT; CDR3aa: CASGPSTNEKLFF
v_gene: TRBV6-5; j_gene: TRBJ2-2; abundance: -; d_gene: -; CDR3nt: TGTGCCAGCAGTTACTCGACTTGGCTAACCGGGGAGCTGTTTTTT; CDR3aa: CASSYSTWLTGELFF
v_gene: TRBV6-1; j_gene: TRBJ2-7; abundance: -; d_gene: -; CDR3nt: TGTGCCACGCTCTTTCCGGGACGCGCGCAGTACTTC; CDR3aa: CATLFPGRAQYF
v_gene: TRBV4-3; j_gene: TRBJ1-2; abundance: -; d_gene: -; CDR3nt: TGCGCCAGCAGCCAAGGCGCGTGGGGAGGTGGCTACACCTTC; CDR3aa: CASSQGAWGGGYTF
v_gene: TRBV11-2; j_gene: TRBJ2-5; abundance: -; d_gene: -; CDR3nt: TGTGCCAGCAGCTTAGCAAGTAGCGCAGAGACCCAGTACTTC; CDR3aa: CASSLASSAETQYF
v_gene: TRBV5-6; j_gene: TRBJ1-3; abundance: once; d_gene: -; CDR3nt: TGTGCCAGCAGCTTGCGGGGGGCAGGAAACACCATATATTTT; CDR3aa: CASSLRGAGNTIYF
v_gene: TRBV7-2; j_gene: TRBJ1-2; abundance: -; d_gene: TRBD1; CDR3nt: TGTGCCAGCAGCTTTCGACAGGGGGCTAGTGGTGGCTACACCTTC; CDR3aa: CASSFRQGASGGYTF
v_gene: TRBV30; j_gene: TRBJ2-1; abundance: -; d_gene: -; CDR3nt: TGTGCCTGGAGTGCGGGGCTAACCGTTCCAATTGAGCAGTTCTTC; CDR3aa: CAWSAGLTVPIEQFF
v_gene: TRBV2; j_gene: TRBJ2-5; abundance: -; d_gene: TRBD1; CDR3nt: TGTGCCAGCAGTGGCCCTTCGGACAGGGGAGAGACCCAGTACTTC; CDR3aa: CASSGPSDRGETQYF
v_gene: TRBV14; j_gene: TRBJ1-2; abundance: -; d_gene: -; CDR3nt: TGTGCCAGCAGCCAACCCACGGGGCAGGGACCATATGGCTACACCTTC; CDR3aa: CASSQPTGQGPYGYTF
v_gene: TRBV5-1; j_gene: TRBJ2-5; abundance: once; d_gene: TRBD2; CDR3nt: TGCGCCAGCAGCTTGCGTCTAGCGGGAGTTGGGGGTGGAGAGACCCAGTACTTC; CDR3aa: CASSLRLAGVGGGETQYF
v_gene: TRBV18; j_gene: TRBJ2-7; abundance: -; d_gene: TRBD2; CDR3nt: TGTGCCAGCTCACCAGGACTAGCGGGAGTGTCCTACGAGCAGTACTTC; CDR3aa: CASSPGLAGVSYEQYF
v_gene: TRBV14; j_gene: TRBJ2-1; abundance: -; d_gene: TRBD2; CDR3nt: TGTGCCAGCAGCAGGCCCGGGACTAGTGGCTACAATGAGCAGTTCTTC; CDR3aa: CASSRPGTSGYNEQFF
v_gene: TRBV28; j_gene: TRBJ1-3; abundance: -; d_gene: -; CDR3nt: TGTGCCAGCGGGTACACCATATATTTT; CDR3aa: CASGYTIYF
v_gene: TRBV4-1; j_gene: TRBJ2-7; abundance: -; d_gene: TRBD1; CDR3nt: TGCGCCAGCAGCCAAGCGGGACAGAGGGGCTACGAGCAGTACTTC; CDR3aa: CASSQAGQRGYEQYF
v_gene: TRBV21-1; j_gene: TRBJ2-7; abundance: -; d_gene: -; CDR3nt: TGTGCCAGCAGCAAAGGGGACTCTAGCTCCTACGAGCAGTACTTC; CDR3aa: CASSKGDSSSYEQYF
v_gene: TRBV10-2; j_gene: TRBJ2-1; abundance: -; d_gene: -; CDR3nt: TGCGCCAGCGGGCTAGCGAGGAATGAGCAGTTCTTC; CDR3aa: CASGLARNEQFF
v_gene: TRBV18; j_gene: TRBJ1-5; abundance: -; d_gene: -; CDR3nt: TGTGCCAGCTCACCGGACAGCCTGGGGTTGACCCAGCATTTT; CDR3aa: CASSPDSLGLTQHF
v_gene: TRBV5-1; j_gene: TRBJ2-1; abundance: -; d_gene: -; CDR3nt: TGCGCCAGCAGCTTGGGGACCGCCACCTACAATGAGCAGTTCTTC; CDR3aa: CASSLGTATYNEQFF
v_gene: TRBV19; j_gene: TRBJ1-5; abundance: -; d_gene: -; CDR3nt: TGTGCCAGTAGTGACAGATTCTATAGCAATCAGCCCCAGCATTTT; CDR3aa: CASSDRFYSNQPQHF
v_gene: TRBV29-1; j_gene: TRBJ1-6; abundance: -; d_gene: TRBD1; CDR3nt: TGCAGCGTCCGGACAGGGAGGAATTCACCCCTCCACTTT; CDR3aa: CSVRTGRNSPLHF
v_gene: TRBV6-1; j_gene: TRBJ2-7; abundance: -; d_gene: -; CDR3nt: TGTGCCAGCAGTGCCCCGACAGGAGCTTTCTTCGGTTTC; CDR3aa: CASSAPTGAFFGF
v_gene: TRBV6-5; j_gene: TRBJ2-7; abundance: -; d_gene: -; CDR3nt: TGTGCCAGCAGCCTAGGGACGTCTACCTACGAGCAGTACTTC; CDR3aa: CASSLGTSTYEQYF